The rows below give T cell receptor beta chains drawn from one sample of a study of cytomegalovirus exposure and HLA in healthy donors. Produced via immunoSEQ multiplex PCR; TCRdb's table is partial and in-frame only. The table lists roughly 140,000 clones, roughly 82% of them singletons. The specimen sequenced was PBMCs. These receptor sequences come from a woman aged 50 to 60 in good health and CMV-seropositive. Both conserved end residues are trimmed from each CDR3. The order of the fields is D gene, V gene, CDR3 protein. D genes are given only for firm matches.

-	TRBV7-8	ASRGRGSGGYT
TRBD1	TRBV9	ASSQTTGVGEKLF
TRBD1	TRBV5-1	ASSLDRARGAEAF
-	TRBV6-1	ASSEAHSLGVYEQY
-	TRBV5-1	ASSLGAPSTGETQY
TRBD2	TRBV7-2	ASNEGAGGSGEQF
TRBD2	TRBV2	ASSSGGAGELF
-	TRBV15	ATSRVQGTGELF
TRBD1	TRBV7-3	ASSARQGAEAF
TRBD1	TRBV2	ATRDSSNQPQH
TRBD2	TRBV6-4	ASSPSGGHNEQF
-	TRBV19	ASSPQVAGDTQY
-	TRBV27	ASSLLGANTEAF
TRBD2	TRBV18	ASSPMLAGVGSEQY
TRBD2	TRBV19	ASSIPSGSYNEQF
TRBD1	TRBV11-2	ASSLGTGREKLF
TRBD1	TRBV29-1	SVDDPRTGQNYGYT
-	TRBV19	ASSVNRVSNTGELF
-	TRBV6-5	ASSEGRVDGYT
-	TRBV6-1	ASSEGGGLNQPQH
TRBD2	TRBV7-6	ASSQEGRGAITDTQY
TRBD1	TRBV29-1	SARGQGAEGTEAF
-	TRBV11-2	ASSQEEATGNTIY
-	TRBV7-8	ASSPTSLGTDTQY
TRBD1	TRBV7-6	ASSPGQGNYGYT
TRBD2	TRBV7-2	ASSFGGAGGVEQF
-	TRBV30	AWSFGQLNEKLF
-	TRBV29-1	SVDIPGSTDTQY
TRBD1	TRBV5-6	ASSLGSGGRQETQY
-	TRBV25-1	ASSAYQDTEAF
-	TRBV2	ASSEGFSSPLH
TRBD1	TRBV5-1	ASSLGTGHGYT
-	TRBV2	ASSDNREGIQY
-	TRBV6-1	ASSGQGPNTEAF
TRBD1	TRBV6-5	ASRSGTGGNTIY
TRBD1	TRBV19	ASSPRGGTGALYGYT
TRBD1	TRBV6-1	ASSVRRTGINEQY
TRBD1	TRBV7-2	ASSLVQGAGTEAF
TRBD1	TRBV5-1	ASSLVDRGSSEAF
-	TRBV6-1	ASSAAGAGDTEAF
TRBD2	TRBV2	ASSEYSGGASGTQY
-	TRBV19	ASSAKTLRVLGNTEAF
-	TRBV5-1	ASSRSPVADTQY
-	TRBV18	ASSPGGGGAF
TRBD1	TRBV7-9	ATLGQGAYEQY
-	TRBV19	ASSMRPGNEQF
TRBD1	TRBV5-1	ASSPLRDSPYEQY
-	TRBV4-3	ASSQDWQMNTEAF
-	TRBV10-1	ASSESSRLGPGELF
TRBD1	TRBV2	ASSKTGAFNQPQH
TRBD1	TRBV6-6	ASNQGESGNTIY
TRBD2	TRBV5-1	ASSWASGGYSYEQY
TRBD1	TRBV28	ASSLHSDRHNYGYT
TRBD1	TRBV27	ASSSTDRRRSYEQY
TRBD1	TRBV13	ASSQMGQGRRELF